These 8 T cell receptor beta chains were all obtained from the same sample, sequenced in a study of CD8 T cells in ankylosing spondylitis. General study points: One TCR beta motif, made up of roughly 8 highly homologous variants, appeared characteristic of ankylosing spondylitis blood.

TCRdb re-called the 5' RACE reads with MiXCR, one entry per CDR3 protein. This table has roughly 440,000 distinct CDR3 sequences, roughly 15% appearing once. No cognate antigen is known for these TCRs. Sequences were obtained from blood, either unsorted or a sorted T cell fraction (not recorded which). The receptor set was obtained from a male donor with ankylosing spondylitis.

This clonotype appeared a few times. This sequence joins TRBV20-1 and TRBJ2-1, with 8 bases matching TRBD1. This CDR3 spans 17 amino acids. Germline lookup yields CDR1 DFQATT and CDR2 SNEGSKA (reference sequence). V lost 5 bases to trimming and J lost 0 bases; unmatched junction nucleotides: 12. CDR3 protein: CSAAGQGNPSSYNEQFF. The CDR3 DNA follows: TGCAGTGCTGCCGGACAGGGTAACCCGAGCTCCTACAATGAGCAGTTCTTC.

This clonotype was seen only once. The CDR3 protein is CAISESAGGNGYTF. CDR3 nucleotide sequence: TGTGCCATCAGTGAGTCGGCAGGGGGGAATGGCTACACCTTC. The chain employs TRBV10-3 and TRBJ1-2; 7 nucleotides align to TRBD1. The CDR3 is made up of 14 amino acids. Germline V gene sequence: CDR1 ENHRY, CDR2 SYGVKD. V shed 0 bases, J shed 6 bases, and the junction held 4 bases outside the gene matches.

This sequence joins TRBV3-1 and TRBJ1-3, with D possibly being TRBD1 (5 bases). The CDR3 covers 16 residues. Trimming removed 3 bases from V and 1 base from J, with 13 bases in between. Germline assignment: CDR1 LGHDT and CDR2 YNNKEL (reference sequence). The CDR3 DNA reads TGTGCCAGCAGCCAGGGGAGTGGGGGTTCTGGAAACACCATATATTTT. It encodes CASSQGSGGSGNTIYF. Filled out from reference TRBV3-1 and TRBJ1-3, the complete variable domain reads DTAVSQTPKYLVTQMGNDKSIKCEQNLGHDTMYWYKQDSKKFLKIMFSYNNKELIINETVPNRFSPKSPDKAHLNLHINSLELGDSAVYFCASSQGSGGSGNTIYFGEGSWLTVV.

This clonotype occurred many times. V is TRBV28 and J is TRBJ2-7, with 7 bases that match TRBD1. The CDR3 totals 14 residues. The junction had 2 bases not matched to a gene; V was cut back by 3 bases and J by 0 bases. In germline, CDR1 is MDHEN, CDR2 SYDVKM. The CDR3 DNA reads TGTGCCAGCAGTTTGACAGGGAGCTCCTACGAGCAGTACTTC. Amino acids: CASSLTGSSYEQYF.

This clonotype was observed many times. This chain uses TRBV4-3 with TRBJ2-3, with D unclear. CDR3 length: 14 residues. The germline V and J ends were trimmed by 1 base and 4 bases, with 9 bases remaining between them. The germline gives CDR1 LGHNA, CDR2 YSLEER. The chain's CDR3 is CASSQVRQPDTQYF. The CDR3 nucleotides read TGCGCCAGCAGCCAAGTCAGGCAGCCAGATACGCAGTATTTT.

The J gene is TRBJ2-3, the V gene TRBV2, with 9 bases lining up with TRBD2. The CDR3 has 15 amino acids. Germline V gene sequence: CDR1 SNHLY, CDR2 FYNNEI. V dropped 5 bases and J dropped 6; count of bases not matched to a gene: 9. The CDR3 bases are TGTGCCAGCAGTCAGGGCGGGGGGGCCACCGATACGCAGTATTTT. Translated, it gives CASSQGGGATDTQYF.

In this sample, this clonotype turned up many times. The genes are TRBV12-3 or TRBV12-4 and TRBJ2-5; 8 bases match TRBD2. This CDR3 has 14 amino acids. V gave up 6 bases and J gave up 1 base; unmatched junction bases: 4. The DNA of the CDR3 is TGTGCCAGCAGCCGGACTAGCTCCCAAGAGACCCAGTACTTC. This encodes CASSRTSSQETQYF.

The genes are TRBV3-1 and TRBJ1-2; D is ambiguous. CDR1 and CDR2 (germline): LGHDT, YNNKEL (reference sequence). This CDR3 is 14 amino acids long. V shed 2 bases and J shed 8 bases, with 15 bases lying between them. The CDR3 nucleotides are TGTGCCAGCAGCCAATATGGGCCCCAAGCAGGCTACACCTTC. It yields the protein CASSQYGPQAGYTF.